A selection of T cell receptor beta chains follows, all from one sample in a study of blood T cell repertoires in COVID-19. Measured with immunoSEQ multiplex PCR; TCRdb has only the in-frame clones, and not every one. The sample lists about 220,000 clones; around 86% were seen once. Sequenced material: peripheral blood. The receptors shown here come from a woman aged 70-85 years with COVID-19, enrolled during active disease. CDR3s include the opening cysteine and the closing phenylalanine or tryptophan. Fields, in order: CDR3 protein, CDR3 DNA, clone size, CDR3 length, D gene, J gene, V gene. A D gene is named only where the DNA matches it firmly. Size is omitted from some rows. Given values are once, few, many or a class for expanded clones.

CDR3aa: CASSRGQGEQGYGYTF
CDR3nt: TGTGCCAGCAGCCGTGGACAGGGGGAGCAGGGCTATGGCTACACCTTC
abundance: NA
len: 16
d_gene: TRBD1
j_gene: TRBJ1-2
v_gene: TRBV7-9

CDR3aa: CASSLASTGQGFYEQYF
CDR3nt: TGCGCCAGCAGCTTGGCCTCAACGGGACAGGGTTTCTACGAGCAGTACTTC
abundance: NA
len: 17
d_gene: TRBD1
j_gene: TRBJ2-7
v_gene: TRBV5-1

CDR3aa: CASSFSGSSYNEQFF
CDR3nt: TGTGCCAGCAGCTTCAGCGGGAGCTCCTACAATGAGCAGTTCTTC
abundance: NA
len: 15
d_gene: TRBD2
j_gene: TRBJ2-1
v_gene: TRBV3-1/TRBV3-2

CDR3aa: CASSRRSKLEYNEQFF
CDR3nt: TGTGCCAGCAGCCGACGATCGAAGCTAGAGTACAATGAGCAGTTCTTC
abundance: NA
len: 16
d_gene: NA
j_gene: TRBJ2-1
v_gene: TRBV11-3

CDR3aa: CASSLGIQGGRSTDTQYF
CDR3nt: TGTGCCAGCAGCTTGGGGATACAGGGTGGTAGGAGCACAGATACGCAGTATTTT
abundance: few
len: 18
d_gene: NA
j_gene: TRBJ2-3
v_gene: TRBV5-8

CDR3aa: CASSPGLETNYGYTF
CDR3nt: TGTGCCAGCTCACCGGGACTTGAGACTAACTATGGCTACACCTTC
abundance: NA
len: 15
d_gene: NA
j_gene: TRBJ1-2
v_gene: TRBV18

CDR3aa: CASSTVPGGYTF
CDR3nt: TGTGCCAGTAGTACCGTCCCGGGAGGCTACACCTTC
abundance: few
len: 12
d_gene: NA
j_gene: TRBJ1-2
v_gene: TRBV19

CDR3aa: CASKESGKPQHF
CDR3nt: TGTGCCAGCAAGGAGTCCGGGAAGCCCCAGCATTTT
abundance: NA
len: 12
d_gene: NA
j_gene: TRBJ1-5
v_gene: TRBV2

CDR3aa: CASSEGRDEQYF
CDR3nt: TGTGCCAGCAGTGAAGGCAGGGACGAGCAGTACTTC
abundance: NA
len: 12
d_gene: NA
j_gene: TRBJ2-7
v_gene: TRBV6-1

CDR3aa: CATSAQGYVGETQYF
CDR3nt: TGTGCCACCAGTGCACAGGGGTATGTAGGAGAGACCCAGTACTTC
abundance: NA
len: 15
d_gene: TRBD1
j_gene: TRBJ2-5
v_gene: TRBV24-1

CDR3aa: CATSDVRGSEQFF
CDR3nt: TGTGCCACCAGTGACGTGCGGGGTAGTGAGCAGTTCTTC
abundance: NA
len: 13
d_gene: NA
j_gene: TRBJ2-1
v_gene: TRBV24-1

CDR3aa: CASSHRTPGLAGVNEQFF
CDR3nt: TGTGCCAGCAGCCATAGGACACCGGGACTAGCGGGAGTTAATGAGCAGTTCTTC
abundance: NA
len: 18
d_gene: TRBD2
j_gene: TRBJ2-1
v_gene: TRBV14

CDR3aa: CASGDSNSPLHF
CDR3nt: TGTGCCAGTGGGGACAGCAATTCACCCCTCCACTTT
abundance: NA
len: 12
d_gene: TRBD1
j_gene: TRBJ1-6
v_gene: TRBV19

CDR3aa: CASSHSGGSLYGYTF
CDR3nt: TGTGCCAGCAGTCATTCCGGGGGGTCTCTCTATGGCTACACCTTC
abundance: NA
len: 15
d_gene: NA
j_gene: TRBJ1-2
v_gene: TRBV6-5

CDR3aa: CASSQGRGAYGYTF
CDR3nt: TGTGCCAGCAGCCAGGGGCGGGGGGCCTATGGCTACACCTTC
abundance: NA
len: 14
d_gene: NA
j_gene: TRBJ1-2
v_gene: TRBV7-2

CDR3aa: CASSELLEQYF
CDR3nt: TGTGCCAGCAGCGAACTTCTCGAGCAGTACTTC
abundance: NA
len: 11
d_gene: NA
j_gene: TRBJ2-7
v_gene: TRBV28

CDR3aa: CATRPDSYGYTF
CDR3nt: TGCGCCACCCGTCCGGACAGTTATGGTTACACCTTC
abundance: NA
len: 12
d_gene: NA
j_gene: TRBJ1-2
v_gene: TRBV5-1

CDR3aa: CASSPDSYGYTF
CDR3nt: TGTGCCAGCAGCCCCGACAGTTATGGCTACACCTTC
abundance: many
len: 12
d_gene: NA
j_gene: TRBJ1-2
v_gene: TRBV9

CDR3aa: CASSTTSGPQYF
CDR3nt: TGTGCCAGCAGCACCACTAGCGGCCCTCAGTACTTC
abundance: NA
len: 12
d_gene: TRBD2
j_gene: TRBJ2-5
v_gene: TRBV7-8

CDR3aa: CAISESTGLTSGRGNEQFF
CDR3nt: TGTGCCATCAGTGAGTCGACAGGGCTGACTAGCGGGAGAGGGAATGAGCAGTTCTTC
abundance: NA
len: 19
d_gene: TRBD2
j_gene: TRBJ2-1
v_gene: TRBV10-3

CDR3aa: CASSLRETQYF
CDR3nt: TGTGCCAGCAGCTTGCGGGAGACCCAGTACTTC
abundance: NA
len: 11
d_gene: NA
j_gene: TRBJ2-5
v_gene: TRBV11-2

CDR3aa: CASSIEGQFNQPQHF
CDR3nt: TGTGCCAGTAGTATAGAGGGACAGTTCAATCAGCCCCAGCATTTT
abundance: once
len: 15
d_gene: TRBD1
j_gene: TRBJ1-5
v_gene: TRBV19

CDR3aa: CASSQEAVSSYNEQFF
CDR3nt: TGTGCCAGCAGCCAAGAAGCGGTAAGCTCCTACAATGAGCAGTTCTTC
abundance: NA
len: 16
d_gene: NA
j_gene: TRBJ2-1
v_gene: TRBV4-2

CDR3aa: CASSPPSGSQVDEQFF
CDR3nt: TGCGCCAGCAGCCCACCTAGCGGGTCACAGGTCGATGAGCAGTTCTTC
abundance: once
len: 16
d_gene: TRBD2
j_gene: TRBJ2-1
v_gene: TRBV5-1